Each of the 10 T cell receptor beta chains below was sequenced from the same sample in a study of blood T cell repertoires in COVID-19 (dated by TCRdb to 2019 to 2021). Receptor libraries were prepared by the immunoSEQ multiplex PCR assay. Imported from immuneACCESS, the table was reduced by TCRdb to in-frame sequences with V and J called. These copies leave out some clones; in studies compared against another copy, an unresolved V gene accounts for under half, and the cause of the remainder is not known. Within this sample are over 200,000 clones, with over 75% of them counted one time only. Jointly, the top ten make up about 3.5% of the sample. The sequenced sample was PBMCs or T cells enriched from blood (not recorded which). These TCRs come from a woman under 40 who had been exposed to COVID-19.

The CDR3 bases are TGTGCCAGCAGCCACGGTACTAACTATGGCTACACCTTC. It codes for CASSHGTNYGYTF. The V gene is TRBV11-2, the J gene TRBJ1-2, with D hard to call. The length of the CDR3 is 13 residues. Between the trimmed V and J ends, which lost 5 bases and 0 bases, there was a span of 7 bases. Germline V lookup: CDR1 SGHAT, CDR2 FQNNGV.

The chain recombines TRBV3-1 (or the pseudogene TRBV3-2) with TRBJ1-2, with 10 nucleotides matching TRBD1. Trimming at V came to 0 bases and at J to 5 bases, leaving 3 bases not matched to a gene. The CDR3 extends over 15 amino acids. Germline CDR1 and CDR2: LGHDT and YNNKEL (reference sequence). The DNA for the CDR3 is TGTGCCAGCAGCCAAGACCCGGGACAGGGGTATGGCTACACCTTC. As protein: CASSQDPGQGYGYTF.

The chain recombines TRBV5-1 with TRBJ1-1; perhaps TRBD1 as D (6 bases). Germline V lookup: CDR1 SGHRS, CDR2 YFSETQ. Trimming cost V 3 bases and J 1 base, with 10 bases left between them. CDR3 size: 14 residues. The CDR3 DNA is TGCGCCAGCAGCTCCGGACAGAGGAACACTGAAGCTTTCTTT. Translation gives CASSSGQRNTEAFF.

The chain has TRBV30 and TRBJ1-6, with a possible D match to TRBD1 (5 bases). V lost 0 bases and J lost 10, with 13 bases in between. Germline V lookup: CDR1 GTSNPN, CDR2 SVGIG (reference sequence). The CDR3 runs to 14 residues. CDR3 protein: CAWSVTGMGSPLHF. CDR3 DNA: TGTGCCTGGAGTGTAACAGGAATGGGATCACCCCTCCACTTT.

The V and J genes are TRBV19 and TRBJ1-1; D might be TRBD1 (5 bases). CDR3 length: 14 amino acids. Germline CDR1 reads LNHDA; CDR2 reads SQIVND (reference sequence). Trimming stripped 2 bases from V and 5 bases from J, with 12 bases between. The CDR3 loop is CASSIREGTTEAFF. The CDR3 DNA reads TGTGCCAGTAGTATAAGGGAGGGGACGACTGAAGCTTTCTTT.

This sequence joins TRBV30 and TRBJ1-1; D possibly corresponds to TRBD1 (6 bases). This CDR3 region has 13 residues. V was clipped by 4 bases and J by 4 bases, with 13 bases between them. CDR1 is GTSNPN, CDR2 SVGIG, per germline (reference sequence). The CDR3 DNA follows: TGTGCCTGGAATACAGGGAGCGGCACTGAAGCTTTCTTT. Amino acid sequence: CAWNTGSGTEAFF.

V is TRBV19 and J is TRBJ2-1; 14 nucleotides match TRBD2. The CDR3 is 16 amino acids. Germline V gene sequence: CDR1 LNHDA, CDR2 SQIVND (reference sequence). V lost 6 bases and J lost 3; bases outside the gene matches: 4. The CDR3 nucleotides are TGTGCCAGTAGGAGGACTAGCGGGAGGATCTACAATGAGCAGTTCTTC. Residues: CASRRTSGRIYNEQFF.

This chain uses TRBV11-2 with TRBJ2-2; possibly TRBD1 for D (5 bases). The V and J ends lost 2 bases and 5 bases respectively, with 12 bases between them. CDR3 size: 15 residues. The germline CDR1 and CDR2 sequences are SGHAT and FQNNGV. The CDR3 nucleotides are TGTGCCAGCAGCTTATTAGCAGGGATAACCGGGGAGCTGTTTTTT. Translation: CASSLLAGITGELFF. Looking up the rest from reference TRBV11-2 and TRBJ2-2 gives the full variable domain: EAGVAQSPRYKIIEKRQSVAFWCNPISGHATLYWYQQILGQGPKLLIQFQNNGVVDDSQLPKDRFSAERLKGVDSTLKIQPAKLEDSAVYLCASSLLAGITGELFFGEGSRLTVL.

This chain uses TRBV27 with TRBJ2-7, with D possibly being TRBD1 (6 bases). The germline CDR1 and CDR2 sequences are MNHEY and SMNVEV (reference sequence). The ends were cut back, 2 bases at V and 3 bases at J, with 14 bases in the middle. This CDR3 comprises 15 residues. The CDR3 nucleotides are TGTGCCAGCAGTTTAGAGGGGGACGGGAACTACGAGCAGTACTTC. Protein: CASSLEGDGNYEQYF.

The V and J genes are TRBV10-3 and TRBJ2-1; 9 bases match TRBD1. The CDR3 has 13 amino acids. Germline values: CDR1 ENHRY, CDR2 SYGVKD. With V trimmed by 7 bases and J by 8 bases, 6 bases remained unmatched. The CDR3 nucleotides read TGTGCCATCAAAGGGACAGGGCGATATGAGCAGTTCTTC. Its protein product is CAIKGTGRYEQFF.